This T cell receptor (beta chain) derives from a study of glioma-infiltrating T cells after dendritic cell vaccination. Sequencing was performed with immunoSEQ multiplex PCR; in TCRdb, only in-frame clones are kept and a portion is missing. In the table there are some 590 clones, about 79% of which are singletons. This specimen was tumor tissue, taken before dendritic cell vaccination. The receptor was derived from a human donor with glioblastoma.

This CDR3 reads CAWSRLTSVGGTDTQYF. The CDR3 DNA sequence: TGTGCCTGGAGCCGCCTGACTAGCGTGGGGGGCACAGATACGCAGTATTTT. The rearrangement links TRBV30 to TRBJ2-3, with 8 bases lining up with TRBD2. Germline V gene lookup returns CDR1 GTSNPN and CDR2 SVGIG (reference sequence). CDR3 length: 17 amino acids. Trimming at V came to 3 bases and at J to 1 base, leaving 12 bases not matched to a gene.